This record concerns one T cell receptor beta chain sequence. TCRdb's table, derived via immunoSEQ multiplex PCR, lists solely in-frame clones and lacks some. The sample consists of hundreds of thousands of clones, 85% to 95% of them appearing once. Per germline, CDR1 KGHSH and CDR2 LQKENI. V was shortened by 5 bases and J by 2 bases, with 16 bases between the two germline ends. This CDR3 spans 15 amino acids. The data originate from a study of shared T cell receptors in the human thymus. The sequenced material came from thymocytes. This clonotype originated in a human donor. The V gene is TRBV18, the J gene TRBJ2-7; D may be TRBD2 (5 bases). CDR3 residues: CASSTQTGWAYEQYF. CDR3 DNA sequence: TGTGCCAGCTCAACCCAAACGGGGTGGGCCTACGAGCAGTACTTC.